These T cell receptor beta chains were read from a single sample in a study of CD8 T cells in ankylosing spondylitis. TCRdb reanalysed the 5' RACE reads using MiXCR and keeps one entry per CDR3 protein. Counted here are around 300,000 distinct CDR3 sequences, around 15% occurring once; the ten biggest clones make up roughly 1.1%. Sequencing input: blood, either unsorted or a sorted T cell fraction (not recorded which). The receptor source for this set is a male donor with ankylosing spondylitis or in good health (not recorded which). CDR3s leave out the opening cysteine and the closing phenylalanine or tryptophan. The order of the fields is D gene, V gene, J gene, clone size, CDR3 protein. D genes are given only for firm matches. Size tells how often a clone was seen (once, few, many) or the class of an expanded clone, and some rows leave it out.

TRBD1,TRBV5-1,TRBJ2-2,-,ASSFRTGADGELF
-,TRBV3-1,TRBJ1-1,few,ASSQAVANTEAF
-,TRBV6-1,TRBJ2-2,-,ASSSMVGAAGELF
-,TRBV12-3/TRBV12-4,TRBJ1-1,few,ASRGRGGTEAF
-,TRBV25-1,TRBJ2-3,few,ASSSPVLDTQY
TRBD2,TRBV10-3,TRBJ2-5,-,AISEWLGREIGETQY
-,TRBV6-4,TRBJ1-1,few,ASSEEAF
-,TRBV20-1,TRBJ2-7,few,SARVEGGGPYEQY
-,TRBV7-9,TRBJ2-1,-,ASSPLSFEQF
TRBD1,TRBV29-1,TRBJ1-2,many,SVRTGTGVYGYT
TRBD1,TRBV11-2,TRBJ2-5,-,ASTLQQGPQETQY
-,TRBV21-1,TRBJ2-7,-,ASSKDKGGPYEQY
-,TRBV3-1,TRBJ1-1,few,ASSQDYKGWGAF
TRBD1,TRBV6-1,TRBJ2-7,few,ASRTGTGVYEQY
TRBD2,TRBV6-1,TRBJ2-1,-,DSSALAGGVNEQF
TRBD2,TRBV4-1,TRBJ2-3,few,ASSQPGAGGKDTQY
-,TRBV5-1,TRBJ2-5,-,ASRWTDQETQY
-,TRBV2,TRBJ2-3,few,ATTQGRKDTQY
-,TRBV5-1,TRBJ1-2,-,ASSLRGPEEGYT
TRBD1,TRBV20-1,TRBJ2-7,few,SADRGYEQY
-,TRBV12-3/TRBV12-4,TRBJ1-3,-,ASSLEGYGNTIY
-,TRBV12-3/TRBV12-4,TRBJ2-3,-,ASSFPIRNSGTDTQY
-,TRBV9,TRBJ1-1,-,ASSVGFRGRAF
-,TRBV7-9,TRBJ2-7,-,ASTQSGFYEQY
TRBD1,TRBV5-1,TRBJ1-4,-,ASSLVQGGEKLF
TRBD1,TRBV12-5,TRBJ1-5,few,ASGPLDRDRPQH
TRBD2,TRBV20-1,TRBJ2-1,few,SDTGTSGNEQF
-,TRBV9,TRBJ1-4,-,ASSVGQTNNEKLF
-,TRBV9,TRBJ1-2,-,ASSGLP
TRBD2,TRBV15,TRBJ2-5,-,ATSRDPPNSGGSIFEETQY
-,TRBV12-3/TRBV12-4,TRBJ2-1,many,ASSLEPPGHEQF
-,TRBV11-1,TRBJ2-7,-,ASSLDRTGLRSSYEQY
TRBD2,TRBV5-1,TRBJ2-3,few,ASSLNSGDTDTQY
TRBD2,TRBV24-1,TRBJ2-5,once,ATSVTGGETQY
TRBD1,TRBV5-4,TRBJ2-1,few,ASSLTGGNYNEQF
-,TRBV5-1,TRBJ2-7,many,ASSLDVGGRYEQY
-,TRBV7-8,TRBJ2-3,few,ASSHLLSLGRTDTQY
-,TRBV20-1,TRBJ1-5,-,SIGRGSFQPQH
-,TRBV12-3/TRBV12-4,TRBJ1-2,-,ASSLSVLYGYT
TRBD1,TRBV12-3/TRBV12-4,TRBJ2-7,few,ASSLLWADRGQEQY
-,TRBV19,TRBJ2-4,many,ASTPQGTNIQY
-,TRBV12-3/TRBV12-4,TRBJ2-5,-,ASKGLWTNQETQY
-,TRBV3-1,TRBJ1-1,-,ASSQHPLNTEAF
TRBD2,TRBV12-3/TRBV12-4,TRBJ2-3,-,AIRWRGLAGEPTDTQY
-,TRBV6-1,TRBJ2-1,-,ASNVNEQF
TRBD2,TRBV4-2,TRBJ2-1,many,ASSPTTSGTYNEQF
TRBD2,TRBV27,TRBJ2-1,-,ASSRLAVRDEQF
TRBD1,TRBV5-1,TRBJ2-7,few,ASSLAPGGYEQY
TRBD1,TRBV20-1,TRBJ2-1,-,SARDPGQGEVYNEQF
-,TRBV10-3,TRBJ1-5,few,AISDGQPQH
-,TRBV7-9,TRBJ1-2,many,ASSPKGSYGYT
-,TRBV19,TRBJ2-5,-,ASSMRAEETQY
TRBD1,TRBV5-1,TRBJ1-1,-,ASSLARQGTEAF
-,TRBV30,TRBJ1-5,-,AWTGAPNQPQH
TRBD2,TRBV5-1,TRBJ2-5,-,ASSLAGLAGVKETQY
-,TRBV6-6,TRBJ1-2,-,ASRREIWSGYT